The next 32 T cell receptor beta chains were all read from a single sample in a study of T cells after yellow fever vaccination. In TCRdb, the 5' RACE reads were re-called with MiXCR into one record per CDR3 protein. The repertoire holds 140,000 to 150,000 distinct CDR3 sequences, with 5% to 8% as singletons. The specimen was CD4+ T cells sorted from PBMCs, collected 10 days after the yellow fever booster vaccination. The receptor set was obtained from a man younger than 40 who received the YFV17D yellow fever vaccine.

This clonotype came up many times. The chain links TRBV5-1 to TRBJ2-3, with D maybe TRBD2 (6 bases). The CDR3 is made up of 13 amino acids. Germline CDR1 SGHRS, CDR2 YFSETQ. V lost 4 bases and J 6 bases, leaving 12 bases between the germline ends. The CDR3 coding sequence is TGCGCCAGCAGCCGAGGAGGGTACGATACGCAGTATTTT. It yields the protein CASSRGGYDTQYF.

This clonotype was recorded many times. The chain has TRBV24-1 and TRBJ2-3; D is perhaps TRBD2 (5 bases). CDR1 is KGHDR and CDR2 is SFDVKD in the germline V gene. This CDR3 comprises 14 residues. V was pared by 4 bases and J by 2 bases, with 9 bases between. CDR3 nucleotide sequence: TGTGCCACCAGTGACAAACGGGACACAGATACGCAGTATTTT. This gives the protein CATSDKRDTDTQYF.

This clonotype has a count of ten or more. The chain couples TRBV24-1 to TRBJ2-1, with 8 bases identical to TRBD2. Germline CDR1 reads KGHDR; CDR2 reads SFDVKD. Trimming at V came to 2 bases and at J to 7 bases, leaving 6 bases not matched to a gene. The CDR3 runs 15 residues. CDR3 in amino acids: CATSDSGLGANEQFF. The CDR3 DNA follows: TGTGCCACCAGTGATTCGGGACTAGGGGCAAATGAGCAGTTCTTC.

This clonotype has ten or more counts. This chain's CDR3 is CASKGSANEQFF. DNA of the CDR3: TGCGCCAGCAAGGGCTCGGCGAATGAGCAGTTCTTC. The chain uses TRBV5-1 and TRBJ2-1; D uncertain. With 6 bases removed from V and 7 bases from J, the gap between germline ends came to 11 bases. Germline V gives CDR1 SGHRS, CDR2 YFSETQ. The CDR3 has 12 residues.

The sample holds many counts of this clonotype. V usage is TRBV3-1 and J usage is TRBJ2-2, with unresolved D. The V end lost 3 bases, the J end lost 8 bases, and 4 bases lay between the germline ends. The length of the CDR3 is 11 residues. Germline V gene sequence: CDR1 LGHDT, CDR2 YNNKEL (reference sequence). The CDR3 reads CASSHRGELFF. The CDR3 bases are TGTGCCAGCAGCCATAGAGGGGAGCTGTTTTTT.

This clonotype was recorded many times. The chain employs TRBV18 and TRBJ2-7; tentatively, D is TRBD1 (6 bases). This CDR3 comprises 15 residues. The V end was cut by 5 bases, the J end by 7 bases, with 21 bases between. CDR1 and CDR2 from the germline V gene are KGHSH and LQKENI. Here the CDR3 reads CASSAAAGGLGEQYF. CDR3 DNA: TGTGCCAGCTCAGCGGCGGCTGGGGGCCTGGGGGAGCAGTACTTC.

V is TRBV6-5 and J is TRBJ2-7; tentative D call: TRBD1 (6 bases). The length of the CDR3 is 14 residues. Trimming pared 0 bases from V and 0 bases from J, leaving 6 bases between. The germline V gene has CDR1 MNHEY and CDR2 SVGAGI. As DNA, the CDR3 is TGTGCCAGCAGTTACTCGGACAGCTCCTACGAGCAGTACTTC. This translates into CASSYSDSSYEQYF.

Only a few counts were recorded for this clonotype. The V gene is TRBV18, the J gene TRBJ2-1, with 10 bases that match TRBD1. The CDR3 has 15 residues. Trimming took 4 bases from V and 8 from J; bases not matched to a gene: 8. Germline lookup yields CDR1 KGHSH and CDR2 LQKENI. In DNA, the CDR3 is TGTGCCAGCTCACGGACCGGGACAGGGGACGATGAGCAGTTCTTC. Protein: CASSRTGTGDDEQFF.

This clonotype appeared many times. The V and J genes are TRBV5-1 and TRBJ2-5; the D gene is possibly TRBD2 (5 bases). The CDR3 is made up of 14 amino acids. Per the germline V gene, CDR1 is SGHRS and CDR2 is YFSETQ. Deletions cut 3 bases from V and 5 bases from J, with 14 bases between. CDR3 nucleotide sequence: TGCGCCAGCAGCTACCGGCCAGGCGGGGAGACCCAGTACTTC. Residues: CASSYRPGGETQYF.

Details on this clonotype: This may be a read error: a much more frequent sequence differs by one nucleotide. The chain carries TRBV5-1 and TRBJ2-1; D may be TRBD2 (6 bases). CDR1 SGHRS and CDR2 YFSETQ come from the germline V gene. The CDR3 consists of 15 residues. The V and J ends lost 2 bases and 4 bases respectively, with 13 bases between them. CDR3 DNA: TGCGCCAGCAGCTTCACGGGAGCAACATACAATGAGCAGTTCTTC. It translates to CASSFTGATYNEQFF. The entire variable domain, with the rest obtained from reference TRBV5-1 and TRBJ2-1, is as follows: KAGVTQTPRYLIKTRGQQVTLSCSPISGHRSVSWYQQTPGQGLQFLFEYFSETQRNKGNFPGRFSGRQFSNSRSEMNVSTLELGDSALYLCASSFTGATYNEQFFGPGTRLTVL.

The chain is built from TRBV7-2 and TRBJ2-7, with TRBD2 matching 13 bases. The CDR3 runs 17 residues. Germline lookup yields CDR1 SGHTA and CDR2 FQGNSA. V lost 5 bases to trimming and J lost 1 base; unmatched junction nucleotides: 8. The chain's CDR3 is CASSRTSGSSWSYEQYF. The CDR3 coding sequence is TGTGCCAGCAGCCGGACTAGCGGGAGTTCATGGTCCTACGAGCAGTACTTC.

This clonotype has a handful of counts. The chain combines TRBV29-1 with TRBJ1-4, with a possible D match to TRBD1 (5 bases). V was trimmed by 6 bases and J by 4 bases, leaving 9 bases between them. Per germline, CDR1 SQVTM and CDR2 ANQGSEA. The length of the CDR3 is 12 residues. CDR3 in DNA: TGCAGCGTCAGGGTACTTAATGAAAAACTGTTTTTT. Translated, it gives CSVRVLNEKLFF.

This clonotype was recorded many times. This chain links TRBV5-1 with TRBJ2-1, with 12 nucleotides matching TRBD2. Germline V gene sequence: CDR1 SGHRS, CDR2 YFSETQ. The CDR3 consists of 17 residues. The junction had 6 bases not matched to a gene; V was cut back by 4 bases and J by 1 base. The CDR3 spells CASSARLAGVSYNEQFF. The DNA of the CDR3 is TGCGCCAGCAGCGCGAGACTAGCGGGGGTTTCCTACAATGAGCAGTTCTTC.

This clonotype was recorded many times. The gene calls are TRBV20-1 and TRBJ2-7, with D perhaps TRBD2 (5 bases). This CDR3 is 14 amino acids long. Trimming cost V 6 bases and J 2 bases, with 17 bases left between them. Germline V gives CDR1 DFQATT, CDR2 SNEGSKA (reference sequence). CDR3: CSAARVSGTYEQYF. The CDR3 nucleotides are TGCAGTGCCGCACGGGTCAGCGGAACCTACGAGCAGTACTTC.

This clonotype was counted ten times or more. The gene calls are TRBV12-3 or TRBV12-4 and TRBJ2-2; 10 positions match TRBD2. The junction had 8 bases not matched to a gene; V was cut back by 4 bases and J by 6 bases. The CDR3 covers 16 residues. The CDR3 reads CASSSSGRALAGELFF. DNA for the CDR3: TGTGCCAGCAGTTCCAGCGGGAGGGCCCTGGCCGGGGAGCTGTTTTTT.

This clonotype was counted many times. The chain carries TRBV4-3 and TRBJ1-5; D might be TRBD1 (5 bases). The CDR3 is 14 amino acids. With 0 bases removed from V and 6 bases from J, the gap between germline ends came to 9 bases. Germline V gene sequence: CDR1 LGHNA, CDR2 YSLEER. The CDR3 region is CASSQEGGTQPQHF. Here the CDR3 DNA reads TGCGCCAGCAGCCAAGAGGGAGGGACTCAGCCCCAGCATTTT.

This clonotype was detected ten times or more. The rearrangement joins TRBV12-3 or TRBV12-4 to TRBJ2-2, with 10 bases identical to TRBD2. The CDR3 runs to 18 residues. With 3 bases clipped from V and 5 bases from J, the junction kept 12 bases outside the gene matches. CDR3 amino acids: CASSFQSGGAAITGELFF. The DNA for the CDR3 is TGTGCCAGCAGTTTCCAAAGCGGGGGGGCTGCGATTACCGGGGAGCTGTTTTTT.

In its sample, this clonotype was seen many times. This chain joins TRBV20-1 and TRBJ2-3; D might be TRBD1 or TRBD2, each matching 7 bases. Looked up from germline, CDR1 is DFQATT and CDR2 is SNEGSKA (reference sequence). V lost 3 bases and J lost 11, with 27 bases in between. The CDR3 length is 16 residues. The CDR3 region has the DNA TGCAGTGCTAGTCCCCGGACAGGCGGGGGAACGAGTGTGCAGTATTTT. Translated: CSASPRTGGGTSVQYF.

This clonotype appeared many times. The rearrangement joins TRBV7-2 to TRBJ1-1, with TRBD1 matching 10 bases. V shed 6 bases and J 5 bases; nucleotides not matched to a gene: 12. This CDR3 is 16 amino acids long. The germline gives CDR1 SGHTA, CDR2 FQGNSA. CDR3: CASSLSMGQGRTEAFF. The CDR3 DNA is TGTGCCAGCAGTCTTAGTATGGGACAGGGGAGGACTGAAGCTTTCTTT.

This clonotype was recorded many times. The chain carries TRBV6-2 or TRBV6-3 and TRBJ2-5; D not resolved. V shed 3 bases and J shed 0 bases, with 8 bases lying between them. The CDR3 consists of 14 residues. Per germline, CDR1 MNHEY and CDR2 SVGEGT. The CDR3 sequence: CASSYVGYQETQYF. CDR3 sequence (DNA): TGTGCCAGCAGTTATGTAGGATACCAAGAGACCCAGTACTTC.

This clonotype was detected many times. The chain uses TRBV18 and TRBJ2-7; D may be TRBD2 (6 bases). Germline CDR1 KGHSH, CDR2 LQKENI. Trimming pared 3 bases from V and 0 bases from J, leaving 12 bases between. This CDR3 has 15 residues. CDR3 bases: TGTGCCAGCTCACCGGCCGGGAGTAGCTCCTACGAGCAGTACTTC. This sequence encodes CASSPAGSSSYEQYF.

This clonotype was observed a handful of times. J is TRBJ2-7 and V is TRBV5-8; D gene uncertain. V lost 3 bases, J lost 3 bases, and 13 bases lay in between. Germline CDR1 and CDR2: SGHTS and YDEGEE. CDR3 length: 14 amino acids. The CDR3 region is CASSSPGSFYEQYF. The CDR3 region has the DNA TGTGCCAGCAGCTCCCCCGGGTCTTTCTACGAGCAGTACTTC.

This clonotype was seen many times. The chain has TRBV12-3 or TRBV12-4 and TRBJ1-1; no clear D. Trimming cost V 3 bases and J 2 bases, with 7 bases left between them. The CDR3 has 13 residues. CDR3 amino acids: CASSFRKNTEAFF. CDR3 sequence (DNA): TGTGCCAGCAGTTTTCGGAAAAACACTGAAGCTTTCTTT.

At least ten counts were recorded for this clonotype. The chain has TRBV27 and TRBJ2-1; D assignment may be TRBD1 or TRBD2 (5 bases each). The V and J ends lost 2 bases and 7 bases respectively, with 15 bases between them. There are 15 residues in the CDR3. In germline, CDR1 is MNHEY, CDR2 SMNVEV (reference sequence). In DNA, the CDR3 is TGTGCCAGCAGTTTAATGGGGACCTCGAGTAATGAGCAGTTCTTC. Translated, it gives CASSLMGTSSNEQFF.

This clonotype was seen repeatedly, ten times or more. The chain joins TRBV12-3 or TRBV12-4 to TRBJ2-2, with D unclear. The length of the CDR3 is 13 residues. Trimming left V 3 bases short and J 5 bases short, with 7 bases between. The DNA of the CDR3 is TGTGCCAGCAGTTTCGTCGCTACCGGGGAGCTGTTTTTT. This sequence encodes CASSFVATGELFF.

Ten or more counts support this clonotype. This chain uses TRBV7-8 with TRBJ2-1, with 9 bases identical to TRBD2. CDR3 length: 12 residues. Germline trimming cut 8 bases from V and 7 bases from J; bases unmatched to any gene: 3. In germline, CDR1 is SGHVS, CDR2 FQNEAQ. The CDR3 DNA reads TGTGCCAGCTCAAGCGGGAGGAATGAGCAGTTCTTC. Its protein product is CASSSGRNEQFF.

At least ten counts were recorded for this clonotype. The CDR3 DNA sequence: TGCGCCAGCAGCTTGTACAGCGGGGTGCACAATGAGCAGTTCTTC. This codes for CASSLYSGVHNEQFF. The chain couples TRBV5-1 to TRBJ2-1; 7 bases agree with TRBD2. With 1 base clipped from V and 5 bases from J, the junction kept 6 bases outside the gene matches. CDR1 is SGHRS, CDR2 YFSETQ, per germline. The CDR3 consists of 15 residues. Based on the CDR3 plus reference TRBV5-1 and TRBJ2-1, the full variable domain is KAGVTQTPRYLIKTRGQQVTLSCSPISGHRSVSWYQQTPGQGLQFLFEYFSETQRNKGNFPGRFSGRQFSNSRSEMNVSTLELGDSALYLCASSLYSGVHNEQFFGPGTRLTVL.

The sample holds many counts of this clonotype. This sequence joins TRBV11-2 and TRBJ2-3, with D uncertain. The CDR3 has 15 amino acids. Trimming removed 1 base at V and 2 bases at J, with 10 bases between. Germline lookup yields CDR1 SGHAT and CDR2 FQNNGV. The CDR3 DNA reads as TGTGCCAGCAGCTTAGGGACGCGGTACACAGATACGCAGTATTTT. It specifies CASSLGTRYTDTQYF. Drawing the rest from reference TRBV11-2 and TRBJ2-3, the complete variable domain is EAGVAQSPRYKIIEKRQSVAFWCNPISGHATLYWYQQILGQGPKLLIQFQNNGVVDDSQLPKDRFSAERLKGVDSTLKIQPAKLEDSAVYLCASSLGTRYTDTQYFGPGTRLTVL.

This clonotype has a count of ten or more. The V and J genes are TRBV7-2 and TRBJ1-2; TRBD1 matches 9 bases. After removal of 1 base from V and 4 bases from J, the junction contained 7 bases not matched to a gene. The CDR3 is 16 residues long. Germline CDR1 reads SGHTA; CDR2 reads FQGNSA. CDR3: CASSLGGGQGGYGYTF. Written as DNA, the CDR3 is TGTGCCAGCAGCTTAGGAGGGGGACAGGGAGGCTATGGCTACACCTTC. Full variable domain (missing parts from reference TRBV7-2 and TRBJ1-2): GAGVSQSPSNKVTEKGKDVELRCDPISGHTALYWYRQSLGQGLEFLIYFQGNSAPDKSGLPSDRFSAERTGGSVSTLTIQRTQQEDSAVYLCASSLGGGQGGYGYTFGSGTRLTVV.

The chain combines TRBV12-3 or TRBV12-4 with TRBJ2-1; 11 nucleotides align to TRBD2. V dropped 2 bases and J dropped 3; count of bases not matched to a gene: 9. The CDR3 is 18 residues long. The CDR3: CASSLSMGSGRDYNEQFF. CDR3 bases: TGTGCCAGCAGTTTATCAATGGGTAGCGGGAGGGACTACAATGAGCAGTTCTTC.

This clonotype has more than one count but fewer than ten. CDR3 residues: CASSYSRGGETQYF. The CDR3 DNA is TGTGCCAGCAGTTACTCGAGAGGTGGCGAGACCCAGTACTTC. The V and J genes are TRBV6-2 or TRBV6-3 and TRBJ2-5; D is unresolved. V was shortened by 0 bases and J by 5 bases, with 10 bases between the two germline ends. Looked up from germline, CDR1 is MNHEY and CDR2 is SVGEGT. The CDR3 is 14 amino acids.

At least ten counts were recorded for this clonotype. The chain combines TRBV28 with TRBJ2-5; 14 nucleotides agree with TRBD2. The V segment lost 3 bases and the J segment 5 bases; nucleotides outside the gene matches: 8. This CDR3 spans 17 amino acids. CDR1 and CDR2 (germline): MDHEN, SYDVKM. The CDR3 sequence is CASSFRTSGRRWETQYF. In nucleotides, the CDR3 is TGTGCCAGCAGTTTCCGGACTAGCGGGAGGAGGTGGGAGACCCAGTACTTC.